The 10 T cell receptor beta chains listed next were all sequenced from one sample in a study of OX40 agonist ivuxolimab in advanced cancers. Produced via immunoSEQ multiplex PCR; TCRdb's table is partial and in-frame only. The sample lists fewer than 70,000 clones, approximately 90% occurring once. The sequenced sample was CD4+ or CD8+ T cells sorted from blood, obtained in a trial of the OX40 agonist ivuxolimab. These receptors came from an adult with an advanced solid tumor such as melanoma, head and neck, liver or kidney cancer.

The chain joins TRBV27 to TRBJ2-7, with D hard to call. Trimming cost V 3 bases and J 2 bases, with 8 bases left between them. The CDR3 runs 13 residues. Germline CDR1 and CDR2: MNHEY and SMNVEV (reference sequence). CDR3 amino acids: CASSLRETYEQYF. CDR3 DNA sequence: TGTGCCAGCAGTTTGAGAGAGACCTACGAGCAGTACTTC.

V is TRBV5-1 and J is TRBJ2-6; no firm D call. The germline V gene has CDR1 SGHRS and CDR2 YFSETQ. Trimming removed 4 bases from V and 1 base from J, with 9 bases in between. CDR3 size: 15 residues. The CDR3 DNA reads TGCGCCAGCAGCCCGATCTTTTCTGGGGCCAACGTCCTGACTTTC. Protein product: CASSPIFSGANVLTF.

V usage is TRBV7-6 and J usage is TRBJ2-2; D not certain. Germline V CDR1 and CDR2: SGHVS, FNYEAQ. This CDR3 is built from 19 residues. Trimming took off 0 bases at V and 0 bases at J, with 17 bases between the two ends. CDR3 nucleotide sequence: TGTGCCAGCAGCTTAGCGTTCCGGGCGCGAGGCTCGAACACCGGGGAGCTGTTTTTT. Amino acid sequence: CASSLAFRARGSNTGELFF.

The chain is built from TRBV19 and TRBJ2-7; 11 bases agree with TRBD2. Germline trimming cut 4 bases from V and 4 bases from J; bases unmatched to any gene: 6. There are 15 residues in the CDR3. The germline CDR1 and CDR2 sequences are LNHDA and SQIVND (reference sequence). The CDR3 loop reads CASSTLAGERYEQYF. CDR3 sequence (DNA): TGTGCCAGTAGTACACTAGCGGGAGAAAGGTACGAGCAGTACTTC.

The chain joins TRBV9 to TRBJ2-5, with 9 bases matching TRBD1. The CDR3 has 18 residues. Per germline, CDR1 SGDLS and CDR2 YYNGEE. Trimming cost V 2 bases and J 2 bases; bases outside gene matches: 13. For the CDR3, the DNA is TGTGCCAGCAGCGTGGGGGCCCCGGGACAGGGTTTTCAAGAGACCCAGTACTTC. It specifies CASSVGAPGQGFQETQYF.

The chain employs TRBV15 and TRBJ1-2; no definite D call. Between the trimmed V and J ends, which lost 0 bases and 4 bases, there was a span of 15 bases. There are 16 residues in the CDR3. The germline V gene has CDR1 LNHNV and CDR2 YYDKDF (reference sequence). The CDR3 loop is CATSRDLTAVAYGYTF. The CDR3 coding sequence is TGTGCCACCAGCAGAGATCTGACCGCCGTTGCCTATGGCTACACCTTC.

The rearrangement uses TRBV19 and TRBJ2-1, with 11 positions matching TRBD2. Germline CDR1 and CDR2: LNHDA and SQIVND (reference sequence). V was clipped by 4 bases and J by 6 bases; unmatched bases: 8. CDR3 length equals 16 residues. The CDR3 bases are TGTGCCAGTAGTACCACGACTAGCGGGGAGGGCAATGAGCAGTTCTTC. Translating gives CASSTTTSGEGNEQFF.

The chain has TRBV4-3 and TRBJ2-1; possible D gene TRBD2, 6 bases. Per the germline V gene, CDR1 is LGHNA and CDR2 is YSLEER. V shed 2 bases and J shed 5 bases, with 16 bases lying between them. The CDR3 consists of 16 residues. The CDR3 loop reads CASSQRDRDLNNEQFF. DNA of the CDR3: TGCGCCAGCAGCCAAAGGGACCGGGACTTGAACAATGAGCAGTTCTTC.

The V call is TRBV6-5, the J call TRBJ2-7, with a possible D match to TRBD1 (6 bases). Trimming cost V 6 bases and J 1 base, with 16 bases left between them. CDR3 length equals 15 residues. Germline V gene data show CDR1 as MNHEY and CDR2 as SVGAGI. The DNA of the CDR3 is TGTGCCAGCAGGAACCGGGACACCCCATCCTACGAGCAGTACTTC. This gives the protein CASRNRDTPSYEQYF.

The chain employs TRBV7-2 and TRBJ1-1; D gene unclear. V gave up 2 bases and J gave up 1 base, with 11 bases separating them. The germline CDR1 and CDR2 sequences are SGHTA and FQGNSA. This CDR3 is built from 15 residues. In DNA form, the CDR3 reads TGTGCCAGCAGCTTAATGTCGCCAGGGAACACTGAAGCTTTCTTT. Translation gives CASSLMSPGNTEAFF.